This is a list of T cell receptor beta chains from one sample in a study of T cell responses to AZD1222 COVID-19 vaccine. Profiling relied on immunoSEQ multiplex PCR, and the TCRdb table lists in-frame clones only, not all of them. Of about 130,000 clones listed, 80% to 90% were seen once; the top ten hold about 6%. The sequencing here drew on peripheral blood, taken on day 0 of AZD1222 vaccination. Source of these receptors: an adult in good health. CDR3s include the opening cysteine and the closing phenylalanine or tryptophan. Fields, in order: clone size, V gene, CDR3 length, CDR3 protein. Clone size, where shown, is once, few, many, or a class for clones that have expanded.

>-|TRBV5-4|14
CASSSQGRRETQYF
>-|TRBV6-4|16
CASSDSISAANYGYTF
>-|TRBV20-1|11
CSASLPYGYTF
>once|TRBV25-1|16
CASSEFRGATTGELFF
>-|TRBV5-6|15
CASSLGADPEETQYF
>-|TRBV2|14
CASSVTESSYEQYF
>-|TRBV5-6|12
CASSLAPGEQYF
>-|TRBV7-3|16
CASSLNPPGSGYGYTF
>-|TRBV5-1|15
CASSLGSITGDTIYF
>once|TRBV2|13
CASSPTNNYEQYF
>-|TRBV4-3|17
CASSQDFGNYYNSPLHF
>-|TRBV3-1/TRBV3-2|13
CASSQGQAVGYTF
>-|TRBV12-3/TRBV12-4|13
CASSPTPNTEAFF
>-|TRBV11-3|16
CASSSNTGDTYNEQFF
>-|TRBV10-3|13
CAISGGQFQPQHF
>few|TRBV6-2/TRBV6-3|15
CASSIPGRMNTEAFF
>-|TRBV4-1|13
CASSLEQGGKLFF
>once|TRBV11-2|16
CASSPPRGLVADTQYF
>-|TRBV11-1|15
CASSARLAGENEQFF
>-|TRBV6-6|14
CASSYTARTDEQYF
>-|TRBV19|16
CASSMVRGYGTDTQYF
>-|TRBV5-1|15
CASSLRPGRNEKLFF
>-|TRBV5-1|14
CASSQGSGANVLTF
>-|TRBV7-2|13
CASSLFQNTEAFF
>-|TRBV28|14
CASSPPDMNTEAFF
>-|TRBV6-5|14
CASSRDRDSNEQFF
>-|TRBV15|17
CATRRSEWKWDTGELFF
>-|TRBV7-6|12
CASSREDQPQHF
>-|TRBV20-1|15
CSASNLRTFNEKLFF
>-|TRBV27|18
CASSLRTSGLFSYNEQFF
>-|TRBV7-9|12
CASSFPSARQFF
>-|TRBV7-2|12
CASSLDNQPQHF
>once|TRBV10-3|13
CAIGERGQETQYF
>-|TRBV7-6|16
CASSSLLAGGPSEQYF
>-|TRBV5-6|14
CASSPQTDSYEQYF
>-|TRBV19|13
CASSTSLFTEAFF
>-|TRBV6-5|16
CASSYSDGSGANVLTF
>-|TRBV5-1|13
CASSLQGDFSYTF
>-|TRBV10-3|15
CAISEGLEMNTEAFF
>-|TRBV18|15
CASSRGQENPYEQYF
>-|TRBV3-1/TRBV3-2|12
CASSRPQGPRYF
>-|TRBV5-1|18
CASSSNAGTGGMNTEAFF
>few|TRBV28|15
CASSLASGSPDTQYF
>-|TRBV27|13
CATQGHLTGGYTF
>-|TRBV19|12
CASSDTGTGYTF
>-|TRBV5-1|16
CASSLTPTVMNTEAFF
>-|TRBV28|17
CASSHPGTSRRDQPQHF
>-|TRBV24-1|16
CATSGGPQVNDNEQFF
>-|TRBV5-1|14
CASSFSGLLEKLFF
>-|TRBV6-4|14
CASSDFADTDTQYF
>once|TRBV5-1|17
CASSLGVSGRGRDTQYF
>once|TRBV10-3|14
CATGGVMSNQPQHF
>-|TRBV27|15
CASGDRAPGNSPLHF
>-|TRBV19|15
CASSIDSFYNQPQHF
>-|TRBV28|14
CASSSQGAGQPQHF
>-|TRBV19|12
CASRGWDTEAFF
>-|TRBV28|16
CASSSTGPPLAYEQYF
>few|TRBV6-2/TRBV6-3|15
CASSYIRGITGELFF
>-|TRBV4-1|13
CASSQDWYYEQYF
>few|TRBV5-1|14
CASSNGLQDQPQHF